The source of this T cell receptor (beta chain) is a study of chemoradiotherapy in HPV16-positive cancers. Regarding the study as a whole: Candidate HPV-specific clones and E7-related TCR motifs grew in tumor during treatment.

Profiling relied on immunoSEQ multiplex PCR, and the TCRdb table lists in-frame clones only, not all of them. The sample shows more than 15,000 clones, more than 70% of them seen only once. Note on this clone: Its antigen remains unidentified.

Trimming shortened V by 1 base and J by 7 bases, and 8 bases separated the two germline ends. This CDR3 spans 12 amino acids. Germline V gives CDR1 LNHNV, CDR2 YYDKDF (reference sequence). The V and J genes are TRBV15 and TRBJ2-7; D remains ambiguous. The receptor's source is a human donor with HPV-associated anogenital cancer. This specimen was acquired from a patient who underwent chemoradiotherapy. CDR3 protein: CATSRGIGEQYF. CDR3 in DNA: TGTGCCACCAGCAGAGGAATCGGGGAGCAGTACTTC.